Listed below are T cell receptor beta chains from one sample, sequenced in a study of molecular identifiers for immune sequencing clone quantification. TCRdb reprocessed the PCR reads via MiXCR and lists one record per CDR3 protein. This table has roughly 300,000 distinct CDR3 sequences, about 23% appearing once. Sequences were obtained from naive CD8+ T cells from blood, with Jurkat cell RNA spiked in. Receptors were obtained from a human donor in good health. Some libraries in this study had Jurkat cell RNA spiked in. Both conserved end residues are part of each CDR3. Each record gives: clone size, D gene, V gene, J gene, CDR3 protein, CDR3 DNA. A D gene is named only where the DNA matches it firmly. A clone size is listed for some rows: how often the clone was seen (once, few, many), or a class if it is expanded.

clone size: many; D gene: -; V gene: TRBV7-8; J gene: TRBJ1-5; CDR3 protein: CASSLGPSYSNQPQHF; CDR3 DNA: TGTGCCAGCAGCTTAGGACCTAGCTATAGCAATCAGCCCCAGCATTTT
clone size: many; D gene: TRBD1; V gene: TRBV2; J gene: TRBJ2-3; CDR3 protein: CARTNGGTGPTDTQYF; CDR3 DNA: TGTGCCAGAACGAACGGGGGGACAGGGCCTACAGATACGCAGTATTTT
clone size: -; D gene: -; V gene: TRBV7-9; J gene: TRBJ1-1; CDR3 protein: CACSHPTKPDYMNTEAFF; CDR3 DNA: TGTGCCTGCAGCCACCCTACCAAGCCGGACTACATGAACACTGAAGCTTTCTTT
clone size: -; D gene: -; V gene: TRBV29-1; J gene: TRBJ2-7; CDR3 protein: CSALDIYYEQHF; CDR3 DNA: TGCAGCGCCCTCGACATCTACTACGAGCAGCACTTC
clone size: -; D gene: -; V gene: TRBV15; J gene: TRBJ2-3; CDR3 protein: CATSGDTTDTQYF; CDR3 DNA: TGTGCCACCAGCGGCGACACTACAGATACGCAGTATTTT
clone size: -; D gene: -; V gene: TRBV7-9; J gene: TRBJ2-1; CDR3 protein: CASSTGLNDEQFF; CDR3 DNA: TGTGCCAGCAGCACCGGACTAAACGATGAGCAGTTCTTC
clone size: -; D gene: -; V gene: TRBV6-6; J gene: TRBJ2-1; CDR3 protein: CASSYFPVWQQRGGEQFF; CDR3 DNA: TGTGCCAGCAGTTATTTTCCGGTTTGGCAGCAGCGAGGCGGCGAGCAGTTCTTC
clone size: many; D gene: -; V gene: TRBV27; J gene: TRBJ1-5; CDR3 protein: CASSLKGQGQPQHF; CDR3 DNA: TGTGCCAGCAGTTTAAAGGGGCAGGGTCAGCCCCAGCATTTT
clone size: -; D gene: -; V gene: TRBV3-1; J gene: TRBJ1-2; CDR3 protein: CASSQVGGTDGYTF; CDR3 DNA: TGTGCCAGCAGCCAAGTCGGGGGAACGGATGGCTACACCTTC
clone size: many; D gene: TRBD1; V gene: TRBV5-1; J gene: TRBJ1-4; CDR3 protein: CASSSGTVSNEKLFF; CDR3 DNA: TGCGCCAGCAGCTCCGGGACAGTATCTAATGAAAAACTGTTTTTT
clone size: -; D gene: TRBD2; V gene: TRBV9; J gene: TRBJ2-7; CDR3 protein: CASSGSGGLNEQYF; CDR3 DNA: TGTGCCAGCAGCGGAAGCGGGGGTTTGAACGAGCAGTACTTC
clone size: -; D gene: TRBD2; V gene: TRBV28; J gene: TRBJ2-3; CDR3 protein: CASSPAGAGLEFTDTQYF; CDR3 DNA: TGTGCCAGCAGTCCCGCAGGGGCGGGACTAGAGTTCACAGATACGCAGTATTTT
clone size: -; D gene: TRBD1; V gene: TRBV19; J gene: TRBJ1-1; CDR3 protein: CASSPDRGGVTEAFF; CDR3 DNA: TGTGCCAGTAGTCCTGACAGGGGAGGAGTAACTGAAGCTTTCTTT
clone size: -; D gene: TRBD1; V gene: TRBV9; J gene: TRBJ2-7; CDR3 protein: CASGVGQQGPYEQYF; CDR3 DNA: TGTGCCAGCGGCGTAGGGCAACAGGGGCCTTACGAGCAGTACTTC
clone size: -; D gene: -; V gene: TRBV7-2; J gene: TRBJ2-1; CDR3 protein: CASRLFWERSYNAPFF; CDR3 DNA: TGTGCCAGCCGCTTATTCTGGGAGCGCTCCTACAATGCGCCGTTCTTC
clone size: -; D gene: -; V gene: TRBV20-1; J gene: TRBJ2-5; CDR3 protein: CSARADQLLGVQETQYF; CDR3 DNA: TGCAGTGCTAGAGCGGACCAGCTACTGGGTGTCCAAGAGACCCAGTACTTC
clone size: -; D gene: TRBD2; V gene: TRBV3-1; J gene: TRBJ2-5; CDR3 protein: CASSQLAGLQETQYF; CDR3 DNA: TGTGCCAGCAGCCAGCTAGCGGGACTCCAAGAGACCCAGTACTTC
clone size: -; D gene: -; V gene: TRBV27; J gene: TRBJ1-1; CDR3 protein: CASKSDGMDTEAFF; CDR3 DNA: TGTGCCAGCAAGTCCGACGGAATGGACACTGAAGCTTTCTTT
clone size: many; D gene: TRBD2; V gene: TRBV20-1; J gene: TRBJ2-1; CDR3 protein: CSARLAGYMGNEQFF; CDR3 DNA: TGCAGTGCCCGACTAGCGGGGTATATGGGGAATGAGCAGTTCTTC
clone size: few; D gene: -; V gene: TRBV19; J gene: TRBJ2-3; CDR3 protein: CASSIITSDTQYF; CDR3 DNA: TGTGCCAGTAGTATTATTACGTCAGATACGCAGTATTTT
clone size: few; D gene: -; V gene: TRBV28; J gene: TRBJ2-3; CDR3 protein: CASRPTGRVGDTQYF; CDR3 DNA: TGTGCCAGCAGACCGACTGGTAGGGTTGGAGATACGCAGTATTTT
clone size: few; D gene: -; V gene: TRBV20-1; J gene: TRBJ2-7; CDR3 protein: CSAADTRGSYEQYF; CDR3 DNA: TGCAGTGCCGCCGATACTCGCGGCTCCTACGAGCAGTACTTC
clone size: many; D gene: -; V gene: TRBV4-1; J gene: TRBJ1-5; CDR3 protein: CASSQGDGYQPQHF; CDR3 DNA: TGCGCCAGCAGCCAAGGGGACGGCTATCAGCCCCAGCATTTT
clone size: many; D gene: -; V gene: TRBV12-3/TRBV12-4; J gene: TRBJ2-7; CDR3 protein: CASSLVVYEQYF; CDR3 DNA: TGTGCCAGCAGCTTAGTTGTCTACGAGCAGTACTTC
clone size: few; D gene: TRBD1; V gene: TRBV5-5; J gene: TRBJ2-7; CDR3 protein: CASSLNYDRVLWYF; CDR3 DNA: TGTGCCAGCAGCCTCAATTACGACAGGGTATTATGGTACTTC
clone size: many; D gene: -; V gene: TRBV12-5; J gene: TRBJ1-3; CDR3 protein: CASGLPGRGLNTIYF; CDR3 DNA: TGTGCTAGTGGTTTACCAGGCCGAGGCCTCAACACCATATATTTT
clone size: once; D gene: -; V gene: TRBV7-9; J gene: TRBJ2-7; CDR3 protein: CAGSLAELAAEQYF; CDR3 DNA: TGTGCCGGCAGCTTAGCGGAACTAGCTGCCGAGCAGTACTTC
clone size: -; D gene: TRBD1; V gene: TRBV14; J gene: TRBJ2-1; CDR3 protein: CASSWQGVHNEQFF; CDR3 DNA: TGTGCCAGCAGCTGGCAGGGGGTCCACAATGAGCAGTTCTTC
clone size: few; D gene: -; V gene: TRBV7-9; J gene: TRBJ2-7; CDR3 protein: CASSLAGNGPSYEQYF; CDR3 DNA: TGTGCCAGCAGCTTAGCGGGGAACGGGCCTTCCTACGAGCAGTACTTC
clone size: -; D gene: -; V gene: TRBV11-2; J gene: TRBJ2-1; CDR3 protein: CASSVEWGPTYNEQFF; CDR3 DNA: TGTGCCAGCAGCGTAGAATGGGGCCCGACCTACAATGAGCAGTTCTTC
clone size: many; D gene: TRBD1; V gene: TRBV5-1; J gene: TRBJ1-6; CDR3 protein: CATSSGQSNSPLHF; CDR3 DNA: TGCGCCACCAGTTCGGGACAGTCTAATTCACCCCTCCACTTT
clone size: few; D gene: -; V gene: TRBV27; J gene: TRBJ1-1; CDR3 protein: CASSAPTGLAEAFF; CDR3 DNA: TGTGCCAGCAGTGCACCTACAGGGCTAGCTGAAGCTTTCTTT
clone size: -; D gene: TRBD2; V gene: TRBV20-1; J gene: TRBJ2-7; CDR3 protein: CSARDPAGGIYEQYF; CDR3 DNA: TGCAGTGCTAGAGATCCAGCGGGGGGGATCTACGAGCAGTACTTC
clone size: -; D gene: TRBD2; V gene: TRBV12-3/TRBV12-4; J gene: TRBJ2-3; CDR3 protein: CAGGPPPSGRQGPPYF; CDR3 DNA: TGTGCCGGCGGTCCCCCGCCTAGCGGGAGGCAGGGGCCGCCGTATTTT
clone size: -; D gene: -; V gene: TRBV11-2; J gene: TRBJ2-7; CDR3 protein: CASSFRRGYEQYF; CDR3 DNA: TGTGCCAGCAGCTTTAGACGGGGGTACGAGCAGTACTTC
clone size: -; D gene: -; V gene: TRBV12-5; J gene: TRBJ2-3; CDR3 protein: CASGIWGARDTQYF; CDR3 DNA: TGTGCTAGTGGCATTTGGGGGGCTAGAGATACGCAGTATTTT
clone size: -; D gene: -; V gene: TRBV19; J gene: TRBJ2-3; CDR3 protein: CASSIVADTDTQYF; CDR3 DNA: TGTGCCAGTAGTATAGTAGCAGACACAGATACGCAGTATTTT
clone size: many; D gene: -; V gene: TRBV28; J gene: TRBJ2-7; CDR3 protein: CASRVRGSDYEQYF; CDR3 DNA: TGTGCCAGCAGAGTGCGGGGTTCGGATTACGAGCAGTACTTC
clone size: -; D gene: -; V gene: TRBV4-1; J gene: TRBJ1-5; CDR3 protein: CASTLGHHQVEPQHF; CDR3 DNA: TGCGCCAGCACCCTGGGTCACCATCAGGTGGAGCCCCAGCATTTT
clone size: many; D gene: -; V gene: TRBV12-3/TRBV12-4; J gene: TRBJ1-1; CDR3 protein: CASSQGRFAEAFF; CDR3 DNA: TGTGCCAGCAGTCAAGGGAGGTTCGCTGAAGCTTTCTTT
clone size: -; D gene: TRBD1; V gene: TRBV5-1; J gene: TRBJ1-1; CDR3 protein: CASSWTGNIEAFF; CDR3 DNA: TGCGCCAGCAGCTGGACAGGGAACATTGAAGCTTTCTTT
clone size: many; D gene: -; V gene: TRBV7-9; J gene: TRBJ1-1; CDR3 protein: CASTLERAPNTEAFF; CDR3 DNA: TGTGCCAGCACCCTAGAGAGGGCCCCGAACACTGAAGCTTTCTTT
clone size: -; D gene: TRBD2; V gene: TRBV7-9; J gene: TRBJ2-7; CDR3 protein: CASSSGLAGGHEQYF; CDR3 DNA: TGTGCCAGCAGCTCGGGACTAGCGGGAGGGCACGAGCAGTACTTC
clone size: many; D gene: -; V gene: TRBV5-6; J gene: TRBJ1-1; CDR3 protein: CASSWGRGDFDTEAFF; CDR3 DNA: TGTGCCAGCAGTTGGGGGAGGGGGGACTTCGACACTGAAGCTTTCTTT